Listed below are T cell receptor beta chains from one sample, sequenced in a study of blood T cell repertoires in COVID-19. The repertoire was sequenced with immunoSEQ multiplex PCR; TCRdb's copy has only in-frame clones and lacks some. Among about 220,000 clones listed, roughly 75% were seen once. Material for sequencing was peripheral blood. Source of these receptors: a woman in her 70s with acute or convalescent COVID-19. CDR3s include the opening cysteine and the closing phenylalanine or tryptophan. Clone size is not always given. Where it is, it says once, few, many or a class for expanded clones.

>TRBJ1-1|NA|13|TRBV12-3/TRBV12-4
CASQGQFNTEAFF
>TRBJ1-6|NA|15|TRBV14
CASSPTDRGNSPLHF
>TRBJ1-3|NA|13|TRBV29-1
CSGNRGHGNTIYF
>TRBJ2-7|NA|15|TRBV7-2
CASSSLAGSSYEQYF
>TRBJ2-1|NA|17|TRBV18
CASSPMGGQESYNEQFF
>TRBJ2-2|NA|15|TRBV3-1/TRBV3-2
CASSQVSGVTGELFF
>TRBJ2-1|NA|15|TRBV5-1
CASSPRTSGDREQFF
>TRBJ1-3|NA|14|TRBV18
CASSPQGAGNTIYF
>TRBJ1-6|few|16|TRBV18
CASSPQREIGDSPLHF
>TRBJ1-5|NA|17|TRBV20-1
CSASRQGRGFSNQPQHF
>TRBJ2-3|NA|14|TRBV5-1
CASRSAGGGDTQYF
>TRBJ2-7|NA|14|TRBV14
CASSQGSRGYEQYF
>TRBJ1-5|NA|16|TRBV6-5
CASSYSNSMAGQPQHF
>TRBJ1-4|once|14|TRBV6-5
CASSTRTGAGKLFF
>TRBJ1-4|NA|17|TRBV11-2
CASSLGETGDPNEKLFF
>TRBJ2-5|NA|17|TRBV4-1
CASSPGTSGGYQETQYF
>TRBJ2-1|NA|17|TRBV11-3
CASSGSNVGTGGNEQFF
>TRBJ2-6|NA|18|TRBV7-9
CASSFRQAATSGANVLTF
>TRBJ2-5|once|14|TRBV7-2
CASSLAWGEGTQYF
>TRBJ2-5|NA|15|TRBV2
CASTLLAGGQETQYF
>TRBJ1-1|NA|15|TRBV5-4
CASSRGQGFDTEAFF
>TRBJ2-3|NA|14|TRBV6-5
CASSYSPSSDTQYF
>TRBJ1-5|NA|13|TRBV5-5
CASSIDGNQPQHF
>TRBJ2-7|NA|13|TRBV6-2/TRBV6-3
CASSDSFPYEQYF
>TRBJ2-3|NA|16|TRBV15
CATSRTSGGATDTQYF
>TRBJ1-5|few|14|TRBV28
CASLGAGVNQPQHF
>TRBJ1-6|few|15|TRBV6-4
CASSDSNGENSPLHF
>TRBJ2-2|NA|15|TRBV7-7
CASSLLAGTTGELFF
>TRBJ2-5|NA|15|TRBV18
CASSPETGYRETQYF
>TRBJ2-1|NA|12|TRBV12-3/TRBV12-4
CASSSRNNEQFF
>TRBJ2-1|NA|15|TRBV24-1
CATSDRTGGHNEQFF
>TRBJ1-1|NA|14|TRBV3-1/TRBV3-2
CASSQDPTVTEAFF
>TRBJ2-3|NA|12|TRBV3-1/TRBV3-2
CASSRSRNTQYF
>TRBJ2-1|NA|16|TRBV9
CASSVFGVSSYNEQFF
>TRBJ1-2|NA|13|TRBV12-3/TRBV12-4
CASITAGNYGYTF
>TRBJ2-1|NA|12|TRBV3-1/TRBV3-2
CASSQDPGEQFF
>TRBJ1-5|NA|14|TRBV10-3
CAIKTDIGNQPQHF
>TRBJ2-3|once|16|TRBV14
CASSQLQGSIPDTQYF
>TRBJ2-2|NA|14|TRBV18
CASSPSSGTGELFF
>TRBJ2-7|NA|13|TRBV10-1
CASRAGTGNEQYF
>TRBJ2-2|NA|18|TRBV5-1
CASSLFALAGGIAGELFF
>TRBJ2-6|NA|18|TRBV4-3
CASSQETLARSGANVLTF
>TRBJ2-3|NA|14|TRBV6-2/TRBV6-3
CASSPGGNTDTQYF
>TRBJ1-4|once|14|TRBV7-9
CASSFDGLGEKLFF
>TRBJ2-5|NA|15|TRBV5-8
CASSPTLAGQETQYF
>TRBJ2-1|NA|14|TRBV15
CATSRVVGDNEQFF
>TRBJ1-4|NA|14|TRBV18
CASSRGQRAEKLFF
>TRBJ1-6|NA|13|TRBV7-2
CASSSDSWSPLHF
>TRBJ2-2|NA|18|TRBV15
CATSRDRLGPINTGELFF
>TRBJ2-5|NA|15|TRBV27
CASSLGRGFQLSQYF
>TRBJ2-1|NA|13|TRBV4-2
CASSQERTRGQFF
>TRBJ2-7|NA|13|TRBV5-1
CASSPTGTYEQYF
>TRBJ2-2|NA|13|TRBV12-3/TRBV12-4
CASSTDRTGELFF
>TRBJ1-2|NA|14|TRBV6-5
CASSYVGEGYGYTF
>TRBJ2-3|NA|15|TRBV2
CASSSLAGTTDTQYF
>TRBJ2-5|NA|16|TRBV20-1
CSASLVGKEYQETQYF
>TRBJ2-7|NA|14|TRBV7-2
CASSFAGGSYEQYF
>TRBJ2-2|NA|11|TRBV7-2
CASSRARELFF
>TRBJ2-7|NA|15|TRBV20-1
CSASLPGTGGSEQYF
>TRBJ1-1|NA|17|TRBV3-1/TRBV3-2
CASSEDVRVRGHTEAFF